These T cell receptor beta chains were read from a single sample in a study of shared clonotypes between healthy human individuals. Profiling relied on immunoSEQ multiplex PCR, and the TCRdb table lists in-frame clones only, not all of them. The table records 600,000 to 800,000 clones, 72% of them present only once. The sequencing sample was made of memory CD4+ T cells sorted from blood. These receptors were taken from a woman aged 25 to 39 in good health. Each CDR3 is given with its conserved first and last residue. Fields, in order: V gene, clone size, D gene, J gene, CDR3 protein, CDR3 DNA. A D gene is named only where the DNA matches it firmly. Part of the rows lack a size; the others show once, few, many or a class for expanded clones.

TRBV7-2	NA	NA	TRBJ2-3	CASIKGLSWGDTQYF	TGTGCCAGCATAAAGGGACTTTCGTGGGGGGATACGCAGTATTTT
TRBV6-5	NA	NA	TRBJ2-5	CASRGFQETQYF	TGTGCCAGCAGGGGTTTCCAAGAGACCCAGTACTTC
TRBV7-9	NA	NA	TRBJ1-2	CASSTPGRMNYGYTF	TGTGCCAGCAGCACTCCCGGGAGAATGAACTATGGCTACACCTTC
TRBV5-4	NA	NA	TRBJ2-7	CASSLRQAGSYEQYF	TGTGCCAGCAGCTTGCGACAGGCAGGCTCCTACGAGCAGTACTTC
TRBV7-3	few	NA	TRBJ2-2	CASSPGTRTGELFF	TGTGCCAGCAGCCCGGGGACTCGGACCGGGGAGCTGTTTTTT
TRBV18	NA	NA	TRBJ2-7	CASSLPGQGSSYEQYF	TGTGCCAGCTCACTTCCGGGACAAGGGTCCTCCTACGAGCAGTACTTC
TRBV25-1	NA	NA	TRBJ1-1	CASSEGRVATEAFF	TGTGCCAGCAGTGAGGGACGGGTAGCCACTGAAGCTTTCTTT
TRBV9	few	NA	TRBJ2-3	CASAPGYRTSTDTQYF	TGTGCCAGCGCCCCTGGCTATAGGACTAGCACAGATACGCAGTATTTT
TRBV7-2	NA	TRBD1	TRBJ1-5	CASSLEDRASNQPQHF	TGTGCCAGCAGCTTAGAGGACAGGGCTAGCAATCAGCCCCAGCATTTT
TRBV5-1	few	TRBD1	TRBJ2-7	CASSSGQAGAYEQYF	TGCGCCAGCAGCTCAGGACAGGCCGGAGCCTACGAGCAGTACTTC
TRBV28	NA	NA	TRBJ1-2	CASAGYYGYTF	TGTGCCAGCGCAGGGTACTATGGCTACACCTTC
TRBV2	NA	TRBD2	TRBJ2-1	CASSRAGGFQEQFF	TGTGCCAGCAGTCGCGCGGGAGGGTTTCAAGAGCAGTTCTTC
TRBV28	NA	NA	TRBJ2-3	CASSFQGLMTDTQYF	TGTGCCAGCAGTTTTCAGGGTTTGATGACAGATACGCAGTATTTT
TRBV4-1	NA	TRBD1	TRBJ1-1	CASSQDGFVRETGDAFF	TGCGCCAGCAGCCAAGATGGGTTCGTGAGGGAGACAGGGGACGCTTTCTTT
TRBV7-8	NA	NA	TRBJ2-7	CASSLNGYYEQYF	TGTGCCAGCAGCTTAAACGGCTATTACGAGCAGTACTTC
TRBV7-7	NA	NA	TRBJ2-7	CASSLFGGPYEQYF	TGTGCCAGCAGCTTATTTGGGGGGCCCTACGAGCAGTACTTC
TRBV30	NA	NA	TRBJ1-1	CAWSVIREAFF	TGTGCCTGGAGTGTAATCCGTGAAGCTTTCTTT
TRBV4-1	NA	NA	TRBJ2-7	CASSHGTAYEQYF	TGCGCCAGCAGCCACGGGACTGCTTACGAGCAGTACTTC
TRBV18	once	TRBD2	TRBJ2-7	CASSLRTSGRAVSYEQYF	TGTGCCAGCTCTCTCCGGACTAGCGGGAGGGCGGTCTCCTACGAGCAGTACTTC
TRBV7-2	NA	TRBD1	TRBJ2-1	CASSKRDRGNEQFF	TGTGCCAGCAGCAAACGGGACAGGGGAAATGAGCAGTTCTTC
TRBV4-1	NA	TRBD1	TRBJ2-2	CASSRTGTGISGELFF	TGCGCCAGCAGCCGAACCGGGACAGGGATATCCGGGGAGCTGTTTTTT
TRBV5-6	NA	TRBD1	TRBJ1-4	CASSLQGAATNEKLFF	TGTGCCAGCAGCTTACAGGGGGCTGCAACTAATGAAAAACTGTTTTTT
TRBV15	NA	TRBD1	TRBJ1-4	CATSTGQGSEKLFF	TGTGCCACCAGTACGGGACAGGGGAGCGAAAAACTGTTTTTT
TRBV6-5	NA	NA	TRBJ2-2	CASSQGGFTGELFF	TGTGCCAGCAGCCAGGGGGGCTTCACCGGGGAGCTGTTTTTT
TRBV28	NA	TRBD2	TRBJ2-7	CASSLSAGAGDEQYF	TGTGCCAGCAGTTTATCGGCGGGAGCCGGAGATGAGCAGTACTTC
TRBV30	NA	TRBD1	TRBJ2-6	CACHPGGSGANVLTF	TGTGCCTGTCATCCAGGGGGCTCTGGGGCCAACGTCCTGACTTTC
TRBV19	NA	NA	TRBJ2-3	CASSLSGVTDTQYF	TGTGCCAGTAGTCTGTCAGGAGTCACAGATACGCAGTATTTT
TRBV7-7	once	NA	TRBJ2-5	CASSLGGKETQYF	TGTGCCAGCAGCTTAGGAGGAAAAGAGACCCAGTACTTC
TRBV6-5	NA	NA	TRBJ1-2	CASSYLPGYYGYTF	TGTGCCAGCAGTTACCTTCCAGGGTACTATGGCTACACCTTC
TRBV11-3	once	NA	TRBJ2-2	CASSLSHDTGELFF	TGTGCCAGCAGCTTATCCCACGACACCGGGGAGCTGTTTTTT
TRBV14	few	NA	TRBJ2-7	CASSQAGAYEQYF	TGTGCCAGCAGCCAAGCAGGCGCGTACGAGCAGTACTTC
TRBV2	NA	TRBD2	TRBJ2-3	CASSRLAGGVPDTQYF	TGTGCCAGCAGTCGACTAGCGGGAGGTGTGCCAGATACGCAGTATTTT
TRBV6-1	NA	NA	TRBJ2-2	CASEYDRGTGELFF	TGTGCCAGCGAATATGACCGGGGCACCGGGGAGCTGTTTTTT
TRBV18	NA	NA	TRBJ2-1	CASSPQGYNEQFF	TGTGCCAGCTCACCACAGGGGTACAATGAGCAGTTCTTC
TRBV7-2	many	TRBD1	TRBJ2-3	CASSQQGAGDTQYF	TGTGCCAGCAGCCAACAGGGGGCTGGAGATACGCAGTATTTT
TRBV30	NA	TRBD2	TRBJ2-5	CAWSRGLAGGGETQYF	TGTGCCTGGAGCCGGGGACTAGCGGGAGGGGGTGAGACCCAGTACTTC